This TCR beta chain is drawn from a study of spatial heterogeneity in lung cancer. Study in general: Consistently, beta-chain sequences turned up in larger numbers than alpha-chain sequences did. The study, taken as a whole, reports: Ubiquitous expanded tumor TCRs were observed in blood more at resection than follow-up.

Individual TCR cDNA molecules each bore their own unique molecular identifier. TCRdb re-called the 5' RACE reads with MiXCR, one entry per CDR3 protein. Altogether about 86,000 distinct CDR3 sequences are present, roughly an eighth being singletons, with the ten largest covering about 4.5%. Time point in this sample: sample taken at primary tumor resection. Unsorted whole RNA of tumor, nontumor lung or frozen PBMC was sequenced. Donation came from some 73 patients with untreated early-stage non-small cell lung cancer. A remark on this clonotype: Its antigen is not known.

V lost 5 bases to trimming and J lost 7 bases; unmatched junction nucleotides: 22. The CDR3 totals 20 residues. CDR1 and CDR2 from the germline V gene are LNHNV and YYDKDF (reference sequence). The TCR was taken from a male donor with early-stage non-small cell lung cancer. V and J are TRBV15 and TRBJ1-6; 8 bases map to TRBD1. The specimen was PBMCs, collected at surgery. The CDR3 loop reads CATSGTLGTGKFSANSPLHF. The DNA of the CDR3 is TGTGCCACCAGCGGGACCTTAGGGACAGGAAAATTCAGCGCAAATTCACCCCTCCACTTT.